A single sample is the source of the 9 T cell receptor beta chains below, sequenced in a study of CD8 T cells in ankylosing spondylitis. TCRdb re-derived calls from the 5' RACE reads in MiXCR, one entry per CDR3 protein. The data show around 300,000 distinct CDR3 sequences, about 15% seen once. The sequenced material came from blood, either unsorted or a sorted T cell fraction (not recorded which). All receptors come from a male donor with ankylosing spondylitis or in good health (not recorded which).

This clonotype was picked up many times. V gene TRBV12-3 or TRBV12-4 combines with J gene TRBJ1-1; D gene uncertain. Trimming left V 5 bases short and J 10 bases short, with 17 bases between. The CDR3 runs 13 residues. CDR3 region: CASSNGAKRRAFF. CDR3 sequence (DNA): TGTGCCAGCAGTAACGGCGCGAAACGGCGAGCTTTCTTT.

A few counts support this clonotype. The chain is built from TRBV4-1 and TRBJ1-5; weak D call: TRBD1 (6 bases). This CDR3 is built from 16 residues. CDR1 and CDR2 from the germline V gene are MGHRA and YSYEKL. Between the trimmed V and J ends, which lost 3 bases and 0 bases, there was a span of 12 bases. The CDR3 protein is CASSHNTGNSNQPQHF. CDR3 DNA: TGCGCCAGCAGCCACAACACAGGGAATAGCAATCAGCCCCAGCATTTT.

This chain connects TRBV4-1 to TRBJ1-2; D uncertain. Germline CDR1 is MGHRA and CDR2 is YSYEKL. The CDR3 length is 14 residues. The germline V and J ends were trimmed by 0 bases and 2 bases, with 7 bases remaining between them. In DNA, the CDR3 is TGCGCCAGCAGCCAAGAATTGCAGAACTATGGCTACACCTTC. It translates to CASSQELQNYGYTF.

This clonotype came up many times. The chain couples TRBV2 to TRBJ1-2; D is ambiguous. In germline, CDR1 is SNHLY, CDR2 FYNNEI. The CDR3 totals 13 residues. The V end was cut by 6 bases, the J end by 8 bases, with 16 bases between. The CDR3 region is CASSADPGGGYTF. CDR3 sequence (DNA): TGTGCCAGCAGCGCTGACCCCGGAGGAGGCTACACCTTC.

This rearrangement joins TRBV5-1 to TRBJ1-3, with D unclear. Germline loops: CDR1 SGHRS, CDR2 YFSETQ. The V end lost 0 bases, the J end lost 2 bases, and 9 bases lay between the germline ends. There are 15 residues in the CDR3. The CDR3 DNA sequence: TGCGCCAGCAGCTTGGGAAGCGCCCCTGGAAACACCATATATTTT. Translation: CASSLGSAPGNTIYF. Full variable domain (rest looked up from reference TRBV5-1 and TRBJ1-3): KAGVTQTPRYLIKTRGQQVTLSCSPISGHRSVSWYQQTPGQGLQFLFEYFSETQRNKGNFPGRFSGRQFSNSRSEMNVSTLELGDSALYLCASSLGSAPGNTIYFGEGSWLTVV.

The V call is TRBV27, the J call TRBJ1-1; D remains unclear. CDR1 is MNHEY and CDR2 is SMNVEV in the germline V gene (reference sequence). V was shortened by 0 bases and J by 1 base, with 12 bases between the two germline ends. This CDR3 region has 16 residues. CDR3 DNA: TGTGCCAGCAGTTTATCAGTCAGTAGGCAGAACACTGAAGCTTTCTTT. It specifies CASSLSVSRQNTEAFF.

The rearrangement uses TRBV5-1 and TRBJ1-5, with D perhaps TRBD1 (5 bases). Trimming shortened V by 0 bases and J by 5 bases, and 12 bases separated the two germline ends. The CDR3 length is 15 residues. CDR1 SGHRS and CDR2 YFSETQ come from the germline V gene. In DNA form, the CDR3 reads TGCGCCAGCAGCTTGGTCGGCAGGGAAGATCAGCCCCAGCATTTT. Amino acids: CASSLVGREDQPQHF.

This clonotype was counted between two and nine times. The chain recombines TRBV6-2 or TRBV6-3 with TRBJ2-1; D gene ambiguous. V gave up 7 bases and J gave up 6 bases, with 22 bases separating them. The CDR3 covers 16 residues. Germline CDR1 reads MNHEY; CDR2 reads SVGEGT. The CDR3 coding sequence is TGTGCCAGCAAAGGTAATTATGGCACGACGACCAATGAGCAGTTCTTC. Translating gives CASKGNYGTTTNEQFF.

V gene TRBV5-8 combines with J gene TRBJ2-5; 13 nucleotides match TRBD2. Germline V gives CDR1 SGHTS, CDR2 YDEGEE. V was clipped by 1 base and J by 5 bases; unmatched bases: 5. This CDR3 region has 16 residues. In nucleotides, the CDR3 is TGTGCCAGCAGCTTGTTCGGGACTAGCGGGAAGGAGACCCAGTACTTC. Protein product: CASSLFGTSGKETQYF. The whole variable domain, filled in from reference TRBV5-8 and TRBJ2-5, reads EAGVTQSPTHLIKTRGQQATLRCSPISGHTSVYWYQQALGLGLQFLLWYDEGEERNRGNFPPRFSGRQFPNYSSELNVNALELEDSALYLCASSLFGTSGKETQYFGPGTRLLVL.